The 17 T cell receptor beta chains given below trace back to one sample, sequenced in a study of tumor and adjacent non-tumor tissue in lung cancer. The template was RNA from unsorted bulk tissue. TCRbeta libraries were built with three rounds of nested PCR, modified from ARM-PCR. TCRdb independently ran MiXCR on the multiplex PCR reads; one entry per CDR3 protein. The repertoire holds about 140,000 distinct CDR3 sequences, with around two thirds as singletons. Sequenced material: lung tumor tissue. These receptors came from a man aged 60 to 75 with small cell lung cancer.

V usage is TRBV13 and J usage is TRBJ2-3, with a weak D call TRBD2 (5 bases). The germline gives CDR1 PRHDT, CDR2 FYEKMQ (reference sequence). V gave up 5 bases and J gave up 8 bases, with 14 bases separating them. The CDR3 covers 13 residues. CDR3 in DNA: TGTGCCAGCAGCCACGACGGGGAAGGTACGCAGTATTTT. Residues: CASSHDGEGTQYF.

This clonotype was seen at least ten times. The rearrangement uses TRBV7-8 and TRBJ2-7, with D possibly being TRBD2 (5 bases). V was clipped by 5 bases and J by 1 base, with 12 bases between them. The CDR3 sequence is 14 residues long. The V gene's germline CDR1 is SGHVS and CDR2 FQNEAQ. The CDR3 protein is CASSQRTLSYEQYV. CDR3 in DNA: TGTGCCAGCAGCCAGCGGACTCTATCCTACGAGCAGTACGTC.

This clonotype was counted a few times. The rearrangement uses TRBV29-1 and TRBJ2-1; D remains unclear. From germline, CDR1 is SQVTM and CDR2 ANQGSEA. Trimming removed 3 bases at V and 8 bases at J, with 5 bases between. The CDR3 extends over 10 amino acids. CDR3 in amino acids: CSVEQHEQFF. The CDR3 nucleotides read TGCAGCGTTGAGCAGCATGAGCAGTTCTTC.

There are a few counts of this clonotype. This rearrangement joins TRBV29-1 to TRBJ2-1, with a tentative D call TRBD2 (5 bases). Trimming cost V 5 bases and J 9 bases, with 11 bases left between them. The CDR3 contains 11 residues. Germline V gives CDR1 SQVTM, CDR2 ANQGSEA. The CDR3 DNA sequence: TGCAGCGTTCGGAGAGGGTTTGAGCAGTTCTTC. Translated: CSVRRGFEQFF.

This clonotype was picked up one time. V and J are TRBV6-2 or TRBV6-3 and TRBJ2-5, with a tentative D call TRBD1 (5 bases). This CDR3 region has 14 residues. V lost 6 bases and J 5 bases, leaving 16 bases between the germline ends. Per the germline V gene, CDR1 is MNHEY and CDR2 is SVGEGT. This chain's CDR3 is CASRSWGAVETQYF. The DNA of the CDR3 is TGTGCCAGCAGATCATGGGGCGCGGTGGAGACCCAGTACTTC.

Notes on this clonotype: Germline is not matched at one junction end, which may reflect a read error. The CDR3 loop is CVSSFTKSAPDRANSPLHF. The CDR3 region has the DNA TGTGTCAGCAGCTTTACCAAAAGTGCGCCGGACAGGGCGAATTCACCCCTCCACTTT. The chain uses TRBV5-4 and TRBJ1-6; 8 nucleotides line up with TRBD1. CDR1 and CDR2 from the germline V gene are SGHNT and YYREEE (reference sequence). The CDR3 contains 19 residues.

This sequence joins TRBV20-1 and TRBJ2-1; 10 bases are a match to TRBD2. Trimming took 1 base from V and 16 from J; bases not matched to a gene: 16. CDR3 length: 15 amino acids. Germline lookup yields CDR1 DFQATT and CDR2 SNEGSKA (reference sequence). The CDR3 reads CSARVLAGPGNDHFF. The CDR3 DNA follows: TGCAGTGCTAGAGTACTAGCGGGGCCGGGCAATGATCATTTCTTC.

For this clonotype: The junction departs from the called germline gene at one end, perhaps through a read error. V is TRBV11-2 and J is TRBJ2-2; D perhaps matches TRBD2 (5 bases). This CDR3 region has 15 residues. Germline V CDR1 and CDR2: SGHAT, FQNNGV. DNA of the CDR3: TGTGTCAGCAGCCCCCTATATGGAGGCACCGGGGAACTGTTTTTT. It specifies CVSSPLYGGTGELFF.

The V call is TRBV6-1, the J call TRBJ1-2, with D possibly TRBD1 on 6 matching bases. Germline V lookup: CDR1 MNHNS, CDR2 SASEGT. The length of the CDR3 is 14 residues. V lost 11 bases and J 6 bases, leaving 22 bases between the germline ends. CDR3 loop: CARTDLRRGNGYTF. CDR3 bases: TGTGCCCGCACTGACCTCCGGAGGGGGAATGGCTACACCTTC.

Points on this clonotype: One end of the junction varies from germline; a read error may be responsible. V and J are TRBV20-1 and TRBJ2-7, with D possibly TRBD1 on 6 matching bases. Germline lookup yields CDR1 DFQATT and CDR2 SNEGSKA (reference sequence). This CDR3 has 16 residues. The CDR3 sequence is CSALRGLTDSSYEKYF. The CDR3 DNA sequence: TGCAGTGCCCTCAGGGGCCTGACGGATAGCTCCTACGAGAAGTACTTC.

The chain combines TRBV24-1 with TRBJ2-3; D tentatively reads TRBD1 or TRBD2 (5 bases each). Per the germline V gene, CDR1 is KGHDR and CDR2 is SFDVKD. The CDR3 consists of 16 residues. V dropped 11 bases and J dropped 0 bases, with 20 bases sitting between them. CDR3 in amino acids: CAINDVRDASTDTQYF. The DNA for the CDR3 is TGTGCCATCAATGATGTCCGGGACGCTAGCACAGATACGCAGTATTTT.

Only a few counts were recorded for this clonotype. This sequence joins TRBV6-6 and TRBJ1-2, with TRBD1 identical over 9 bases. V lost 0 bases, J lost 7 bases, and 6 bases stayed unmatched. The germline V gene encodes CDR1 MNHNY and CDR2 SVGAGI (reference sequence). The CDR3 covers 15 residues. The CDR3 DNA follows: TGTGCCAGCAGTTACTCGGGACAGGGTTATATTGGCTACACCTTC. Residues: CASSYSGQGYIGYTF.

This chain uses TRBV10-3 with TRBJ1-2, with D perhaps TRBD1 (6 bases). There are 16 residues in the CDR3. CDR1 is ENHRY, CDR2 SYGVKD, per germline. V lost 0 bases to trimming and J lost 8 bases, with 19 bases between them. CDR3 protein: CAISESKTGPLLGYTF. The CDR3 region has the DNA TGTGCCATCAGTGAGTCTAAGACAGGACCTCTCCTAGGCTACACCTTC.

As regards this clonotype: Germline is not matched at one junction end, which may reflect a read error. The chain is built from TRBV6-6 and TRBJ2-2; 8 bases align to TRBD1. Germline CDR1 reads MNHNY; CDR2 reads SVGAGI (reference sequence). The CDR3 runs 16 residues. CDR3 sequence (DNA): TGTGCCAGCAGTCAGAGATGGACAGGGAACACCGAGGAGCTGTTTTTT. The encoded protein is CASSQRWTGNTEELFF.

Details on this clonotype: The junction departs from the called germline gene at one end, perhaps through a read error. The chain has TRBV11-3 and TRBJ2-7, with a tentative D call TRBD1 (5 bases). Germline V gene sequence: CDR1 SGHNT, CDR2 YENEEA. The CDR3 covers 14 residues. In DNA, the CDR3 is TGTGCCAGCAGCCCGCGACAGAGTATCTACGAGCAGTATTTC. Amino acid sequence: CASSPRQSIYEQYF.

As for this clonotype: The junction and the germline gene differ at one end; a read error may be behind it. J is TRBJ2-5 and V is TRBV6-1; D is undetermined. This CDR3 spans 15 amino acids. Germline V gives CDR1 MNHNS, CDR2 SASEGT. CDR3 nucleotide sequence: TGTGACAGCAGTGAAGGTTTGGTGGGGCAAGAGACCCAGTACTTC. It translates to CDSSEGLVGQETQYF.

Regarding this clonotype: Lacking the conserved final phenylalanine or tryptophan, this CDR3 likely reflects a read error. The V and J genes are TRBV2 and TRBJ2-2; no firm D call. The CDR3 length is 15 residues. From germline, CDR1 is SNHLY and CDR2 FYNNEI. V shed 6 bases and J shed 0 bases, with 11 bases lying between them. The CDR3 DNA is TGTGCCAGCAGAGGAGCATGGGCGAACACCGGGGAGCTGTTTCTT. It specifies CASRGAWANTGELFL.